This TCR beta chain was sequenced for a study of control samples from healthy donors and cancer patients. Sequencing used immunoSEQ multiplex PCR; TCRdb keeps in-frame clones, though not all of them. Of about 98,000 clones listed, roughly four fifths are singletons. This clone is a singleton in its sample. Material: blood. This receptor was obtained from a man aged 60 to 75 in good health.

The CDR3 sequence: CASILQGSGRGKQFF. In DNA, the CDR3 is TGTGCCAGCATCCTGCAGGGTAGCGGGAGGGGTAAGCAGTTCTTC. This chain links TRBV5-4 with TRBJ2-1, with TRBD2 matching 11 bases. CDR1 is SGHNT and CDR2 is YYREEE in the germline V gene (reference sequence). The CDR3 runs to 15 residues. The V gene end was trimmed by 6 bases and the J gene end by 11 bases; junction bases not matched to a gene: 13.